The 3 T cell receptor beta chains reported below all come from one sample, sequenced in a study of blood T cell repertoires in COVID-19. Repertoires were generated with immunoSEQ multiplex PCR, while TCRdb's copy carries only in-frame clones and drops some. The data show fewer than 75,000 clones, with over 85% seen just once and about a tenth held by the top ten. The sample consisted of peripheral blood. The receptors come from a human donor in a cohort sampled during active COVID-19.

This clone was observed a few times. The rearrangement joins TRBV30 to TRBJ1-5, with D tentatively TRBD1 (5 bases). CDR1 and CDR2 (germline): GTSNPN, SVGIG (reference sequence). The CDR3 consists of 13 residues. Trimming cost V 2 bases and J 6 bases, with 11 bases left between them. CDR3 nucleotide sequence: TGTGCCTGGAGTCGGGGGGAGAGTCAGCCCCAGCATTTT. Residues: CAWSRGESQPQHF.

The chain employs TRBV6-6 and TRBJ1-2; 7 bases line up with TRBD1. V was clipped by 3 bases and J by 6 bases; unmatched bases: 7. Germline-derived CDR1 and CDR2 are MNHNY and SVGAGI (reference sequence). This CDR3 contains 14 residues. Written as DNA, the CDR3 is TGTGCCAGCAGTTATAGGGCAGGGGGTGATGGCTACACCTTC. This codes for CASSYRAGGDGYTF.

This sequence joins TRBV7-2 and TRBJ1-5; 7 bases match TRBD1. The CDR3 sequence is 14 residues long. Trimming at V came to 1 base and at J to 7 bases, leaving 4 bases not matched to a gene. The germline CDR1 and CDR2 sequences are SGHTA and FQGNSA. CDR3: CASSLVTGEQPQHF. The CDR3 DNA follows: TGTGCCAGCAGCTTAGTAACAGGGGAGCAGCCCCAGCATTTT.